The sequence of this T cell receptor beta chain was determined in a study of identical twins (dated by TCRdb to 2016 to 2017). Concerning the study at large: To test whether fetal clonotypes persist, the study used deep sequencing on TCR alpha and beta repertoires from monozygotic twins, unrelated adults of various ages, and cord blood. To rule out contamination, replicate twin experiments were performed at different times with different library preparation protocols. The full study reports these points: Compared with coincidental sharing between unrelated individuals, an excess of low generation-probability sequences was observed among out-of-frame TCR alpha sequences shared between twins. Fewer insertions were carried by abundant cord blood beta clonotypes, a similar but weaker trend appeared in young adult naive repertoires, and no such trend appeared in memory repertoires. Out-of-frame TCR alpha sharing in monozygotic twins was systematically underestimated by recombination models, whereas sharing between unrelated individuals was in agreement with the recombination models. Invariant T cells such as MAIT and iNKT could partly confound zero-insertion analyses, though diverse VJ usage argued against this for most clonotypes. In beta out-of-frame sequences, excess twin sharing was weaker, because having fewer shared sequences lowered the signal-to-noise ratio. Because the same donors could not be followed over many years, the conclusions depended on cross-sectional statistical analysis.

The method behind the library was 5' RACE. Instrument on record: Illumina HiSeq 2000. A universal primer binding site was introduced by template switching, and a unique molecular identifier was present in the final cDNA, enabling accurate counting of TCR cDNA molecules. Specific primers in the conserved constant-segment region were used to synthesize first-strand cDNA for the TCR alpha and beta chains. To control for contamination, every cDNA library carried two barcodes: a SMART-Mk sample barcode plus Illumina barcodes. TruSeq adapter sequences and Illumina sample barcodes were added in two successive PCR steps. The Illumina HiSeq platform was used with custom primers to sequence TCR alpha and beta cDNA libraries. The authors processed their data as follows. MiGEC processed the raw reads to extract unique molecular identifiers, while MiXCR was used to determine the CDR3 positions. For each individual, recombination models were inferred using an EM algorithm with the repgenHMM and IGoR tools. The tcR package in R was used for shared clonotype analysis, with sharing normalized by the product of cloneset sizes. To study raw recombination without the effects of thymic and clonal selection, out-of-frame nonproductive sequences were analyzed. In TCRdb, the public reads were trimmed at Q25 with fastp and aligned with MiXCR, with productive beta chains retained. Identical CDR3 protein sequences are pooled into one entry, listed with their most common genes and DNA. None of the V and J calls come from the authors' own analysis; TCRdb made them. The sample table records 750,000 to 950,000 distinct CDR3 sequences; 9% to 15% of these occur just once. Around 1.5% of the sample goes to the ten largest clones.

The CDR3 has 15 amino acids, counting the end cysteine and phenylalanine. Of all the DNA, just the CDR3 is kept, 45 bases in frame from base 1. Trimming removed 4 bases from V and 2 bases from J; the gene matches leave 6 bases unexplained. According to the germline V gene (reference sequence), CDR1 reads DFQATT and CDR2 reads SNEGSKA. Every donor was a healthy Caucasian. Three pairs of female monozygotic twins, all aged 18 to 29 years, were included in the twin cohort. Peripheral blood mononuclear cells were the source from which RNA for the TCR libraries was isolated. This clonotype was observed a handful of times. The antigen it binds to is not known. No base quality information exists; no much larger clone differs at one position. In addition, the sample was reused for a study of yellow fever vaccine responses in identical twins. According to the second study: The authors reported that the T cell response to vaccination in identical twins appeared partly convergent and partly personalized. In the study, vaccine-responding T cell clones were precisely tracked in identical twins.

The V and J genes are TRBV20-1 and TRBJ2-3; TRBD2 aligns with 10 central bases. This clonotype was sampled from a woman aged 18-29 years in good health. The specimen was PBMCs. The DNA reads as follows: TGCAGTGCTAAAGCTAGCGGGAGTGTCACAGATACGCAGTATTTT. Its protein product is CSAKASGSVTDTQYF.